These 24 T cell receptor beta chains share one sample of origin, sequenced in a study of T cell changes during pregnancy in multiple sclerosis. The table came from immunoSEQ multiplex PCR; TCRdb's copy has only in-frame clones and leaves some out. This sample has approximately 85,000 clones, with about 94% found just once. Sequences were derived from peripheral blood, sampled in the third trimester of pregnancy. The source is a female donor with multiple sclerosis, enrolled in a pregnancy study.

This clone was picked up a small number of times. The gene calls are TRBV19 and TRBJ1-5; the match to TRBD1 covers 7 bases. J lost 4 bases, V lost 1 base, and 10 bases had no gene match. There are 17 residues in the CDR3. Germline-derived CDR1 and CDR2 are LNHDA and SQIVND (reference sequence). Here the CDR3 reads CASSIVLGQGDNQPQHF. In nucleotides, the CDR3 is TGTGCCAGTAGTATAGTTTTGGGGCAGGGGGATAATCAGCCCCAGCATTTT.

This chain links TRBV5-1 with TRBJ1-2, with 7 positions matching TRBD1. Germline loops: CDR1 SGHRS, CDR2 YFSETQ. This CDR3 has 16 amino acids. Trimming at V came to 5 bases and at J to 4 bases, leaving 14 bases not matched to a gene. The CDR3 sequence: CASSPDRALLSYGYTF. The CDR3 DNA reads as TGCGCCAGCAGTCCCGACAGGGCCCTTTTGAGCTATGGCTACACCTTC.

The chain employs TRBV7-9 and TRBJ2-5; TRBD2 aligns across 9 bases. The V gene's germline CDR1 is SEHNR and CDR2 FQNEAQ (reference sequence). The CDR3 spans 16 residues. Losses at the gene ends were 5 bases for V and 5 bases for J; bases not matched to a gene: 12. The CDR3 loop reads CASSLLVLAGMETQYF. The CDR3, as DNA: TGTGCCAGCAGCCTGCTTGTGCTAGCGGGGATGGAGACCCAGTACTTC.

The V and J genes are TRBV30 and TRBJ1-2; tentatively, D is TRBD1 (5 bases). With 5 bases removed from V and 5 bases from J, the gap between germline ends came to 9 bases. This CDR3 is built from 11 residues. Germline CDR1 is GTSNPN and CDR2 is SVGIG (reference sequence). The CDR3 protein is CAWQGWYGYTF. CDR3 in DNA: TGTGCCTGGCAGGGTTGGTATGGCTACACCTTC. The full variable domain, its missing parts supplied by reference TRBV30 and TRBJ1-2, is SQTIHQWPATLVQPVGSPLSLECTVEGTSNPNLYWYRQAAGRGLQLLFYSVGIGQISSEVPQNLSASRPQDRQFILSSKKLLLSDSGFYLCAWQGWYGYTFGSGTRLTVV.

As DNA, the CDR3 is TGCGCCAGCAGCCAAGGTGTAGGGGGCGAGCAGTACTTC. This sequence encodes CASSQGVGGEQYF. The V and J genes are TRBV4-1 and TRBJ2-7, with D possibly being TRBD1 (6 bases). Germline CDR1 MGHRA, CDR2 YSYEKL. This CDR3 region has 13 residues. Trimming removed 1 base from V and 6 bases from J, with 10 bases in between.

The chain joins TRBV29-1 to TRBJ2-7; 9 bases are a match to TRBD1. V shed 6 bases, J shed 6 bases, and the junction held 9 bases outside the gene matches. Per the germline V gene, CDR1 is SQVTM and CDR2 is ANQGSEA. The CDR3 is 13 amino acids. CDR3 sequence reads: CSVPGTGSGEQYF. CDR3 coding DNA: TGCAGCGTCCCGGGGACAGGGTCAGGCGAGCAGTACTTC.

The chain employs TRBV6-6 and TRBJ2-7, with a tentative D call TRBD1 (5 bases). Trimming left V 9 bases short and J 3 bases short, with 12 bases between. This CDR3 is 12 amino acids long. CDR1 MNHNY and CDR2 SVGAGI come from the germline V gene (reference sequence). CDR3 in DNA: TGTGCCAGTAGACAGATGATCTACGAGCAGTACTTC. Its translation is CASRQMIYEQYF.

The chain is built from TRBV6-1 and TRBJ2-3; TRBD1 is a possible D gene (6 bases). This CDR3 has 15 amino acids. Germline CDR1 is MNHNS and CDR2 is SASEGT. V gave up 10 bases and J gave up 4 bases, with 21 bases separating them. CDR3 loop: CATSVAGEGADTQYF. The CDR3 DNA reads as TGTGCCACCAGCGTCGCAGGGGAAGGAGCAGATACGCAGTATTTT.

This chain connects TRBV6-5 to TRBJ1-1; D unresolved. Between the trimmed V and J ends, which lost 5 bases and 1 base, there was a span of 8 bases. The CDR3 contains 13 residues. CDR1 and CDR2 (germline): MNHEY, SVGAGI. CDR3 nucleotides: TGTGCCAGCAGTGCCCGAGAGAACACTGAAGCTTTCTTT. It specifies CASSARENTEAFF.

V gene TRBV9 combines with J gene TRBJ2-7, with 14 bases matching TRBD2. The CDR3 loop spans 14 amino acids. The V segment lost 2 bases and the J segment 7 bases; nucleotides outside the gene matches: 2. In germline, CDR1 is SGDLS, CDR2 YYNGEE. This chain's CDR3 is CASSVTSGGGEQYF. CDR3 bases: TGTGCCAGCAGCGTGACTAGCGGGGGGGGTGAGCAGTACTTC.

The chain links TRBV2 to TRBJ1-1; tentative D call: TRBD1 (6 bases). Germline V gene sequence: CDR1 SNHLY, CDR2 FYNNEI. Between the trimmed V and J ends, which lost 3 bases and 3 bases, there was a span of 11 bases. The CDR3 has 14 residues. This chain's CDR3 is CASSDRGGDTEAFF. The CDR3, as DNA: TGTGCCAGCAGTGACAGGGGTGGGGACACTGAAGCTTTCTTT.

The chain couples TRBV10-3 to TRBJ2-4; TRBD1 matches at 11 bases. CDR1 and CDR2 (germline): ENHRY, SYGVKD. Trimming cost V 0 bases and J 8 bases; bases outside gene matches: 6. This CDR3 has 16 residues. The CDR3 nucleotides read TGTGCCATCAGTGAGTCCCTGGGACAGGGGGGTGACATTCAGTACTTC. It is translated as CAISESLGQGGDIQYF.

The rearrangement joins TRBV18 to TRBJ1-2, with 7 bases lining up with TRBD1. The V gene's germline CDR1 is KGHSH and CDR2 LQKENI. V shed 8 bases and J 4 bases; nucleotides not matched to a gene: 13. This CDR3 is 15 amino acids long. CDR3 in amino acids: CASKLSGGGPYGYTF. Written as DNA, the CDR3 is TGTGCCAGCAAACTCTCAGGGGGAGGACCCTATGGCTACACCTTC.

The chain is built from TRBV9 and TRBJ2-2; D remains unclear. Germline V CDR1 and CDR2: SGDLS, YYNGEE. This CDR3 is built from 12 residues. Between the trimmed V and J ends, which lost 4 bases and 5 bases, there was a span of 6 bases. CDR3 protein: CASSPLTGELFF. CDR3 coding DNA: TGTGCCAGCAGCCCTCTTACCGGGGAGCTGTTTTTT.

This chain uses TRBV9 with TRBJ1-1, with D perhaps TRBD1 (5 bases). The germline gives CDR1 SGDLS, CDR2 YYNGEE. CDR3 size: 14 residues. V lost 4 bases, J lost 2 bases, and 12 bases lay in between. The CDR3 region has the DNA TGTGCCAGCAGCCTGGGGCCCTCAAACACTGAAGCTTTCTTT. Its translation is CASSLGPSNTEAFF.

The chain employs TRBV7-6 and TRBJ1-5; D remains ambiguous. Trimming left V 5 bases short and J 0 bases short, with 5 bases between. The germline CDR1 and CDR2 sequences are SGHVS and FNYEAQ. The CDR3 is 13 residues long. The CDR3 region is CASSQHSNQPQHF. The CDR3 nucleotides read TGTGCCAGCAGCCAACATAGCAATCAGCCCCAGCATTTT.

In this sample, this clone turned up once. The chain is built from TRBV18 and TRBJ1-1; no reliable D call. The germline gives CDR1 KGHSH, CDR2 LQKENI. The CDR3 consists of 14 residues. Between the trimmed V and J ends, which lost 8 bases and 4 bases, there was a span of 17 bases. The CDR3 DNA reads as TGTGCCAGCGGTTCGCCAAGTGTCAGCACTGAAGCTTTCTTT. This sequence encodes CASGSPSVSTEAFF.

This clone was seen a single time. V is TRBV11-3 and J is TRBJ2-1; D is unresolved. V lost 4 bases and J 0 bases, leaving 10 bases between the germline ends. Germline V lookup: CDR1 SGHNT, CDR2 YENEEA. The CDR3 runs 15 residues. DNA for the CDR3: TGTGCCAGCAGCTCCGGCCCTAGCTCCTACAATGAGCAGTTCTTC. It yields the protein CASSSGPSSYNEQFF. The complete variable domain, with remaining parts taken from reference TRBV11-3 and TRBJ2-1, reads EAGVVQSPRYKIIEKKQPVAFWCNPISGHNTLYWYLQNLGQGPELLIRYENEEAVDDSQLPKDRFSAERLKGVDSTLKIQPAELGDSAVYLCASSSGPSSYNEQFFGPGTRLTVL.

The chain employs TRBV5-4 and TRBJ2-5; TRBD2 aligns across 8 bases. V shed 0 bases, J shed 1 base, and the junction held 2 bases outside the gene matches. Germline lookup yields CDR1 SGHNT and CDR2 YYREEE (reference sequence). The CDR3 is made up of 15 amino acids. CDR3 coding DNA: TGTGCCAGCAGCTTGGAAGCGGGGGTCCAAGAGACCCAGTACTTC. This sequence encodes CASSLEAGVQETQYF.

The V and J genes are TRBV10-3 and TRBJ2-7, with D possibly matching TRBD2 (5 bases). This CDR3 region has 14 residues. Trimming removed 6 bases at V and 5 bases at J, with 17 bases between. The V gene's germline CDR1 is ENHRY and CDR2 SYGVKD. The CDR3 here is CAIRGRTETNEQYF. CDR3 DNA: TGTGCCATCAGAGGGAGAACGGAGACCAACGAGCAGTACTTC.

The chain is built from TRBV2 and TRBJ1-4; 9 nucleotides align to TRBD1. Germline V gene sequence: CDR1 SNHLY, CDR2 FYNNEI. J lost 2 bases, V lost 9 bases, and 13 bases had no gene match. The CDR3 is 17 amino acids. The CDR3 region has the DNA TGTGCCAGTCGTACCCGGGACAGGGAAAGGACTAATGAAAAACTGTTTTTT. This encodes CASRTRDRERTNEKLFF.

V usage is TRBV7-6 and J usage is TRBJ1-2; D may be TRBD1 (5 bases). This CDR3 region has 14 residues. The V end lost 5 bases, the J end lost 7 bases, and 17 bases lay between the germline ends. Germline lookup yields CDR1 SGHVS and CDR2 FNYEAQ. CDR3 coding DNA: TGTGCCAGCAGCCAGGGACCGGGGGGACGTGGCTACACCTTC. Protein sequence: CASSQGPGGRGYTF. Looking up the rest from reference TRBV7-6 and TRBJ1-2 gives the full variable domain: GAGVSQSPRYKVTKRGQDVALRCDPISGHVSLYWYRQALGQGPEFLTYFNYEAQQDKSGLPNDRFSAERPEGSISTLTIQRTEQRDSAMYRCASSQGPGGRGYTFGSGTRLTVV.

V usage is TRBV6-6 and J usage is TRBJ1-1, with 7 bases fitting TRBD1. Germline assignment: CDR1 MNHNY and CDR2 SVGAGI (reference sequence). The CDR3 spans 13 residues. Trimming cost V 5 bases and J 7 bases; bases outside gene matches: 7. The CDR3 bases are TGTGCCAGCAGTCGTACAGGGGTGGGTGAAGCTTTCTTT. It codes for CASSRTGVGEAFF.

This chain links TRBV5-5 with TRBJ1-6; tentatively, D is TRBD1 (5 bases). V lost 1 base to trimming and J lost 9 bases, with 11 bases between them. Germline assignment: CDR1 SGHKS and CDR2 YYEKEE (reference sequence). This CDR3 has 14 amino acids. This CDR3 reads CASSLIQGASPLHF. CDR3 coding DNA: TGTGCCAGCAGCTTGATTCAGGGCGCTTCACCCCTCCACTTT.